This T cell receptor beta chain stems from a study of blood T cell repertoires in COVID-19. Background on the study: The United States, Italy and Spain provided the acute and convalescent COVID-19 samples. T cells, B-cell-depleted T cells, or PBMCs supplied cDNA or gDNA.

This clone has just one count. From germline, CDR1 is SGHTA and CDR2 FQGTGA. V lost 5 bases to trimming and J lost 1 base; unmatched junction nucleotides: 14. CDR3 length equals 18 residues. Authors' methods: Amplification from reference gene primers served as the basis for estimated nucleated cell counts. Generated by immunoSEQ multiplex PCR, the TCRdb table keeps only in-frame clones and is missing some. Clone size and the V and J calls come from that table; the DNA yielded D and trimming. The repertoire consists of 100,000 to 150,000 clones, with 86% occurring once and the leading ten covering about 5.4%.

Source material: peripheral blood. This receptor was identified in a human donor in a cohort sampled during active COVID-19. J is TRBJ2-4 and V is TRBV7-3, with TRBD1 matching over 7 bases. The CDR3 region has the DNA TGTGCCAGCAGCCACCGACAGGGTGAGATACTGGCCAAAAACATTCAGTACTTC. The encoded protein is CASSHRQGEILAKNIQYF. Full variable domain (missing parts from reference TRBV7-3 and TRBJ2-4): GAGVSQTPSNKVTEKGKYVELRCDPISGHTALYWYRQSLGQGPEFLIYFQGTGAADDSGLPNDRFFAVRPEGSVSTLKIQRTERGDSAVYLCASSHRQGEILAKNIQYFGAGTRLSVL.